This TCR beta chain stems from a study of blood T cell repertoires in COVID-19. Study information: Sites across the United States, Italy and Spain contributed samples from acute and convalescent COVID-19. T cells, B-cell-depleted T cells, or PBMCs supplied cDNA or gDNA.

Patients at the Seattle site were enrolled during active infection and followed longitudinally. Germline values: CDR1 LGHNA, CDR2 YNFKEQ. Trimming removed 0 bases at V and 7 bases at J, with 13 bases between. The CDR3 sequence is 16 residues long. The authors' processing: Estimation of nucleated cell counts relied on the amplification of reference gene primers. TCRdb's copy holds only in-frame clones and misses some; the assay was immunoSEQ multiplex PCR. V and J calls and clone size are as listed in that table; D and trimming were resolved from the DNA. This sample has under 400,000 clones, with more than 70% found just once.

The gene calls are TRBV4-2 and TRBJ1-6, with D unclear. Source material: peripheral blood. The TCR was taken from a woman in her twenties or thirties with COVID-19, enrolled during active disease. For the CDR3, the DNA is TGTGCCAGCAGCCAAGACCCAGGAGGTTGGAATTCACCCCTCCACTTT. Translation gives CASSQDPGGWNSPLHF.